This T cell receptor beta chain originates from a study of post-analysis software for immune sequencing data. Unique molecular identifiers featured in each of the TCR beta cDNA libraries. Each sample of 1 to 10 million input T cells yielded roughly 0.5 million cDNA molecules, so each molecule approximated one T cell. TCRdb reprocessed the PCR reads with MiXCR, giving one entry per CDR3 protein. The sample records 600,000 to 750,000 distinct CDR3 sequences, approximately 59% being singletons. This CDR3 spans 17 amino acids. The trim removed 3 bases at V and 0 bases at J, leaving 8 bases unmatched. Germline CDR1 is SQVTM and CDR2 is ANQGSEA. Points from the study as a whole: Samples from a shared batch, those prepared together, strongly co-clustered by F measure. Included in a set of four or five TRBV segments more frequent in patients than controls were TRBV5-6, TRBV5-1 and TRBV20-1.

With respect to this clonotype: Its antigen remains unknown.

The clonotype was recovered from a girl aged 2-9 years with multiple sclerosis. Sequencing used blood. The chain employs TRBV29-1 and TRBJ2-5, with TRBD2 matching over 12 bases. The CDR3 reads CSVEGLAGQVDQETQYF. The DNA for the CDR3 is TGCAGCGTTGAGGGACTAGCGGGCCAGGTCGACCAAGAGACCCAGTACTTC.